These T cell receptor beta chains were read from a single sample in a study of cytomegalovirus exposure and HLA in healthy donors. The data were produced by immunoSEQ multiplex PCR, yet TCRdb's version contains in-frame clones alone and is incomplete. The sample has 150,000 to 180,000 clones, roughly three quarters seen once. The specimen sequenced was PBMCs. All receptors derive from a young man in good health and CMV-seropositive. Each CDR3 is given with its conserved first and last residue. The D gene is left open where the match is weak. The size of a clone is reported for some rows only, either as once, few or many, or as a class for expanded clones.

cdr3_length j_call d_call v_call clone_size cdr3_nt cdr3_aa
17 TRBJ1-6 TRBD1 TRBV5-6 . TGTGCCAGCAGCTTGTGGGGGGACAGGGGGGCGAATTCACCCCTCCACTTT CASSLWGDRGANSPLHF
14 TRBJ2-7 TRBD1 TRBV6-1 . TGTGCCAGCCGAAGGGGGACAGGGGAATACGAGCAGTACTTC CASRRGTGEYEQYF
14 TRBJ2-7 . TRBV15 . TGTGCCACCAGCTCGCGGACAGCGCCCTACGAGCAGTACTTC CATSSRTAPYEQYF
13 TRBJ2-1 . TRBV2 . TGTGCCGCCTCGAGGACACTTTACAATGAGCAGTTCTTC CAASRTLYNEQFF
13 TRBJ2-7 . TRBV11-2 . TGTGCCACTATGGTTCAGGGGACCTACGAGCAGTACTTC CATMVQGTYEQYF
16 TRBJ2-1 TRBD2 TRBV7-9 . TGTGCCAGCAGCCTCAACGCGGGAGGGGTGCACAATGAGCAGTTCTTC CASSLNAGGVHNEQFF
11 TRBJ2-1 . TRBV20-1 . TGCAGTGCTAGGGTGAGTGGTGAGCAGTTCTTC CSARVSGEQFF
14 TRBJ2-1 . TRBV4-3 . TGCGCCAGCAGCCAAGTCGGACCGGGGGATGAGCAGTTCTTC CASSQVGPGDEQFF
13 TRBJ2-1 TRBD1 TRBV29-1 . TGCAGCGTTGATTTTCGACAGGGCAATGAGCAGTTCTTC CSVDFRQGNEQFF
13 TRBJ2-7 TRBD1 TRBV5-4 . TGTGCCAGCAGCTTCAAGGGGGCCCACGAGCAGTACTTC CASSFKGAHEQYF
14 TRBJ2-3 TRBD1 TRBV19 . TGTGCCAGTAGTATTAGACAGGGGTCAGATACGCAGTATTTT CASSIRQGSDTQYF
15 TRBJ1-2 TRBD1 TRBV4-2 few TGTGCCAGCAGCCAAGAGGACAGGAGTAACTATGGCTACACCTTC CASSQEDRSNYGYTF
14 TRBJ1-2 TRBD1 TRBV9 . TGTGCCAGCAGCCCCGTTCCGGAAGGGGGCGGCTACACCTTC CASSPVPEGGGYTF
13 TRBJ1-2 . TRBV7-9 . TGTGCCAGCAGCTCCTTAGGGGCGTATGGCTACACCTTC CASSSLGAYGYTF
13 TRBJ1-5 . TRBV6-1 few TGTGCCATCGACACAAATAGCAATCAGCCCCAGCATTTT CAIDTNSNQPQHF
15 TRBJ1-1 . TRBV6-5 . TGTGCCAGCAGTTACTCGTCCCAGGCCGAGACTGAAGCTTTCTTT CASSYSSQAETEAFF
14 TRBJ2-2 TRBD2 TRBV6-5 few TGTGCCAGCAGCTTAGCGGGCAACACCGGGGAGCTGTTTTTT CASSLAGNTGELFF
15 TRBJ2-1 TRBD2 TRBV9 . TGTGCCAGCAGCCAACAAGCGGGGGGTCGAGCTGAGCAGTTCTTC CASSQQAGGRAEQFF
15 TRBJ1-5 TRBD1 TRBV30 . TGTGCCTGGACATACGACAGGGGGGGCAATCAGCCCCAGCATTTT CAWTYDRGGNQPQHF
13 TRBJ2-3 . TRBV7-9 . TGTGCCAGCAGCTTTTCGTCGGGAGATACGCAGTATTTT CASSFSSGDTQYF
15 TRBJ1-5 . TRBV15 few TGTGCCACCAGCAGCCGGGACTATAGCAATCAGCCCCAGCATTTT CATSSRDYSNQPQHF
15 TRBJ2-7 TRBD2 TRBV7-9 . TGTTCCAGCAGCCGAATTCTAGCGGGAGCGGGGGAGCAGTACTTC CSSSRILAGAGEQYF
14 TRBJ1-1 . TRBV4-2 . TGTGCCAGCAGCCCTGACCGCCCAGGGACTGAAGCTTTCTTT CASSPDRPGTEAFF
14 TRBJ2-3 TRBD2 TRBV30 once TGTGCCTGGGGGACTAGCGGGAGGTGGGATACGCAGTATTTT CAWGTSGRWDTQYF
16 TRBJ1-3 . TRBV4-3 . TGCGCCAGCCTAGGGGTACGAGGGGGATGGGGAAACACCATATATTTT CASLGVRGGWGNTIYF
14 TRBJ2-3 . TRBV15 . TGTGCCACCAGCAGAGATGGGGCTAAAGATACGCAGTATTTT CATSRDGAKDTQYF
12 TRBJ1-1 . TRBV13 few TGTGCCAGCAGCTATGAGGGCACTGAAGCTTTCTTT CASSYEGTEAFF
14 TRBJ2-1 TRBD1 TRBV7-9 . TGTGCCAGCAGGAATCAGACAGGGACCAATGAGCAGTTCTTC CASRNQTGTNEQFF
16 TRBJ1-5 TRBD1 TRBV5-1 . TGCGCCAGCAGCTTGGATGCACCAGGGGGGAATCAGCCCCAGCATTTT CASSLDAPGGNQPQHF
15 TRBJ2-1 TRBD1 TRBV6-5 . TGTGCCAGCACTCCACAGGGGATGGCGGACAATGAGCAGTTCTTC CASTPQGMADNEQFF
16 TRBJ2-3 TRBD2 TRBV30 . TGTGCCTGGGGACTAGCGGGAGGGGGAGGCACAGATACGCAGTATTTT CAWGLAGGGGTDTQYF
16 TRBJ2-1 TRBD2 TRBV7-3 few TGTGCCAGCAGCTTGGTGGCGGGAGGGCCCTTGGGTGAGCAGTTCTTC CASSLVAGGPLGEQFF
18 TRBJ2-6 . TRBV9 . TGTGCCAGCAGTCCCTACGGGGAGGCATACTCTGGGGCCAACGTCCTGACTTTC CASSPYGEAYSGANVLTF
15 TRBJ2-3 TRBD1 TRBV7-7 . TGTGCTAGCAGCTTAACTCAGGGGGCGGCAGATACGCAGTATTTT CASSLTQGAADTQYF
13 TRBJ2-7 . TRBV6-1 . TGTCTCTCCAAGGGAGGGGGCTCCTACGAGCAGTACTTC CLSKGGGSYEQYF
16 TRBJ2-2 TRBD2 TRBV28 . TGTGCCAGCAGTAAAATAGCGGGAGATAATACCGGGGAGCTGTTTTTT CASSKIAGDNTGELFF
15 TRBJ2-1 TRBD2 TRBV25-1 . TGTGCCAGCAGTTTAATCCATGCGGGAGCGAATGAGCAGTTCTTC CASSLIHAGANEQFF
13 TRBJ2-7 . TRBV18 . TGTGCCAGCTCACCATCCCCCAACTACGAGCAGTACTTC CASSPSPNYEQYF
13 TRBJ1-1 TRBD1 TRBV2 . TGTGCCAGCAGTGTACAGGGGGGCACTGAAGCTTTCTTT CASSVQGGTEAFF
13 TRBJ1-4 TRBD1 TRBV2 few TGTGCCGGCATTCAGGGGGAAGGGAAAAAACTGTTTTTT CAGIQGEGKKLFF
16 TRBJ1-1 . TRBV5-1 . TGCGCCAGCAGCGACTTCGTCAGGGCAGGGAACACTGAAGCTTTCTTT CASSDFVRAGNTEAFF
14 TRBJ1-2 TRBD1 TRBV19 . TGTGCCAGTAGTATCGGACAGGGGCAGGGTGGCTACACCTTC CASSIGQGQGGYTF
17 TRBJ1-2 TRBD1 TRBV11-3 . TGTGCCAGCACCCCTGACAGGGGACGAGAACCTAACTATGGCTACACCTTC CASTPDRGREPNYGYTF
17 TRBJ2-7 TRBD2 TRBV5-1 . TGCGCCAGCAGCTTGGTTTCTAGCGGGAAGGGGTCCTACGAGCAGTACTTC CASSLVSSGKGSYEQYF
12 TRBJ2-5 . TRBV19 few TGTGCCAGTAGTATTGGGGGGGAGACCCAGTACTTC CASSIGGETQYF
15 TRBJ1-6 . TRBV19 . TGTGCCAGTAGTATACGACAGTCGGCGAATTCACCCCTCCACTTT CASSIRQSANSPLHF
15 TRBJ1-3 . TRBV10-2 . TGCGCCAGCAGTGATGCGGGATGGACTGGAAACACCATATATTTT CASSDAGWTGNTIYF
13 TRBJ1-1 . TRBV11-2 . TGTGCCAGCACCTTAAAGGGGTTTACTGAAGCTTTCTTT CASTLKGFTEAFF
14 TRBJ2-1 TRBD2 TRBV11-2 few TGTGCCAGCTCCGGACTAGCGGGATACAATGAGCAGTTCTTC CASSGLAGYNEQFF
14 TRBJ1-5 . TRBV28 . TGTGCCAGCAGTTCGGGGGGCCTCAATCAGCCCCAGCATTTT CASSSGGLNQPQHF
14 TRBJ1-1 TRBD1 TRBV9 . TGTGCCAGCAGTTCTATACAGGGGGGGGTAGAAGCTTTCTTT CASSSIQGGVEAFF
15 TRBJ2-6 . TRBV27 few TGTGCCAGCAAGCCGAACAGGGAGAGGGGTAACGTCCTGACTTTC CASKPNRERGNVLTF
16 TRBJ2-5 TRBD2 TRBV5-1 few TGCGCCAGCAGCGGGGGGGTTCTAGCGGCCCAAGAGACCCAGTACTTC CASSGGVLAAQETQYF
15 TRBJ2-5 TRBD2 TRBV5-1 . TGCGCCAGCAGAATGAGCGGGGCCTACCAAGAGACCCAGTACTTC CASRMSGAYQETQYF
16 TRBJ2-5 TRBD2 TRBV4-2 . TGTGCCAGCAGCCAAGAGGCTCCTAGCGGGGGAGAGACCCAGTACTTC CASSQEAPSGGETQYF
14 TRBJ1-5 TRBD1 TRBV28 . TGTGCCAGCACCGGCCCAGGGGGTAGGCAGCCCCAGCATTTT CASTGPGGRQPQHF